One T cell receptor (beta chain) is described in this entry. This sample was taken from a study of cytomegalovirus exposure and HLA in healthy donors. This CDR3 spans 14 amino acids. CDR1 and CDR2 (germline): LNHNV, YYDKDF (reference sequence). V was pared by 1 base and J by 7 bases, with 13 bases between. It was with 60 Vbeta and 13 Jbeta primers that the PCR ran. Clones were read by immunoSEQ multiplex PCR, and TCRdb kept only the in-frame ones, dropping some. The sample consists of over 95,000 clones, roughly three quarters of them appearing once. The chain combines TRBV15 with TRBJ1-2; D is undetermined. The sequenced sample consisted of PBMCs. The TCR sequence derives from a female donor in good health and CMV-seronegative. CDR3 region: CATSRGPEEGGYTF. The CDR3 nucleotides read TGTGCCACCAGCAGAGGTCCTGAGGAAGGTGGCTACACCTTC.